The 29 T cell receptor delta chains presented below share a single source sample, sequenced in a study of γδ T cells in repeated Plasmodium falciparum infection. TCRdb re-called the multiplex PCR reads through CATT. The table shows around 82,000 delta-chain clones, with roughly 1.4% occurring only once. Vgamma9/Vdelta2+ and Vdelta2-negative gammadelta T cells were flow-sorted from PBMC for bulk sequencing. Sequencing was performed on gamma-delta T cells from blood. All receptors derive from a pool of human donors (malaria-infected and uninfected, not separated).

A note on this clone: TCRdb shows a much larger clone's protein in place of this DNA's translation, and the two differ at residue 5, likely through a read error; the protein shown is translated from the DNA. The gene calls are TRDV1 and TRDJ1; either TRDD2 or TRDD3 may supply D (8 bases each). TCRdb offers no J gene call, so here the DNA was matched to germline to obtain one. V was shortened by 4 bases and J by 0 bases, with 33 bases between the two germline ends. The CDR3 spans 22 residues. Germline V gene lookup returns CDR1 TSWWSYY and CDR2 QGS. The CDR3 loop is CALGGPGLPRGYPSFYTDKLIF. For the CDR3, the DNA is TGTGCTCTTGGGGGACCCGGCCTTCCTAGGGGATACCCCTCGTTTTACACCGATAAACTCATCTTT.

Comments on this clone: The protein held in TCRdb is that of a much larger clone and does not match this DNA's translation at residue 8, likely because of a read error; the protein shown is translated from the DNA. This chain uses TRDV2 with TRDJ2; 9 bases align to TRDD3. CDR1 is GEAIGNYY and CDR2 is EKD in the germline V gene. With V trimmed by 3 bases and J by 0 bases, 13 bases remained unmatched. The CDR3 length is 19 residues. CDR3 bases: TGTGCCTGTGACCATATTGATGAGGGGGATACTGCTTTGACAGCACAACTCTTCTTT. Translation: CACDHIDEGDTALTAQLFF.

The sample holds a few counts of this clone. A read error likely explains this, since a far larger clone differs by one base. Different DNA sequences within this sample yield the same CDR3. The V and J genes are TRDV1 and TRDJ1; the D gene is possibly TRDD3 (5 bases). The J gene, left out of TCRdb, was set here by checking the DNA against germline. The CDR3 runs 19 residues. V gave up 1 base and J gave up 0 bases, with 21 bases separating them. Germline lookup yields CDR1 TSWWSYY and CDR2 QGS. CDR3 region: CALGEPSGGSPPHTDKLIF. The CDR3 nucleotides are TGTGCTCTTGGGGAACCCTCCGGGGGGTCCCCTCCACACACCGATAAACTCATCTTT.

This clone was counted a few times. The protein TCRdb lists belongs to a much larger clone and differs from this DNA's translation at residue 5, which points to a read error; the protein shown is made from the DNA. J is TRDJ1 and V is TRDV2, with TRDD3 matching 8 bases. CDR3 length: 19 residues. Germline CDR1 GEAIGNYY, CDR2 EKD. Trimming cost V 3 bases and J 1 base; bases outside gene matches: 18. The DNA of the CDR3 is TGTGCCTGTGACGCCCTCGGTGGGGATACCGAGGGGGTCACCGATAAACTCATCTTT. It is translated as CACDALGGDTEGVTDKLIF.

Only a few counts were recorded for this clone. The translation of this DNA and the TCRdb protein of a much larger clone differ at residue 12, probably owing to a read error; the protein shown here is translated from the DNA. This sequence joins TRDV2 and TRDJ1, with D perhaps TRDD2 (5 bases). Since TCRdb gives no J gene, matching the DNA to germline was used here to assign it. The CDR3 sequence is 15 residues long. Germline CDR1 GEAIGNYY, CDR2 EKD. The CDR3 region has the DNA TGTGCCTGGGCCTACGGAGGGTCGTACACCGATGAACTCATCTTT. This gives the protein CAWAYGGSYTDELIF.

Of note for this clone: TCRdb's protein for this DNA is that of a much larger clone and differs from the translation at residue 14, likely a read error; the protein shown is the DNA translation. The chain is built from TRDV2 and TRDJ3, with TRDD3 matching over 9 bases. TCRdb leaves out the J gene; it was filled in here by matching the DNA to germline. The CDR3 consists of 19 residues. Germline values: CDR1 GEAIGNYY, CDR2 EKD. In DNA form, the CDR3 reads TGTGCCTGTGACCCTTCGCGGGGGATACATCCCTGGGACATCCGACAGATGTTTTTC. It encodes CACDPSRGIHPWDIRQMFF.

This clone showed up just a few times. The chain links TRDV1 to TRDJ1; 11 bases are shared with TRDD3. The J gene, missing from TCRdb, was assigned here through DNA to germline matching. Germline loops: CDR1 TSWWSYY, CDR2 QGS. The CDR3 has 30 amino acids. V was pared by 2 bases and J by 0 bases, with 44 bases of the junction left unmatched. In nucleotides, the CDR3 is TGTGCTCTTGGGGAAACCCCTCCCCTAGCATCCCAGTACTGGGGGATATCAAATCCGTTTGCGCCGGATTACACCGATAAACTCATCTTT. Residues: CALGETPPLASQYWGISNPFAPDYTDKLIF.

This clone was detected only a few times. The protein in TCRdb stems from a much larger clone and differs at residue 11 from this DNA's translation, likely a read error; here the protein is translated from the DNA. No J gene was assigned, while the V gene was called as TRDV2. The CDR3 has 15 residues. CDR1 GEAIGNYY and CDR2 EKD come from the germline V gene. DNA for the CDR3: TGTGCTTGTGTTCGCACAGAGTCGTACGGGCGTAAGCTCATCTTT. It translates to CACVRTESYGRKLIF.

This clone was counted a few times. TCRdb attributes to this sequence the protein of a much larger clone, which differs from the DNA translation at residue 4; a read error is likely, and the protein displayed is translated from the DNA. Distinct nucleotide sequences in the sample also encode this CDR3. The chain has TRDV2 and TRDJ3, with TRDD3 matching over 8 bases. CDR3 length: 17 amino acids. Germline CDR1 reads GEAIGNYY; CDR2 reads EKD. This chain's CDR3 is CACGTWGSSWDTRQMFF. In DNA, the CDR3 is TGTGCCTGTGGCACCTGGGGGAGCTCCTGGGACACTCGACAGATGTTTTTC.

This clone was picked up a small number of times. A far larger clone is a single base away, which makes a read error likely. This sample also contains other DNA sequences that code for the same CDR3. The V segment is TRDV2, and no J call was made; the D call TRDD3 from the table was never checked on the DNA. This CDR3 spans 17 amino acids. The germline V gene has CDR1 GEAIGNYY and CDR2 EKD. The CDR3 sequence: CACDTVGSSWDTRQMFF. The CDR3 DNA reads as TGTGCCTGTGACACCGTAGGGAGCTCCTGGGACACCCGACAAATGTTTTTC.

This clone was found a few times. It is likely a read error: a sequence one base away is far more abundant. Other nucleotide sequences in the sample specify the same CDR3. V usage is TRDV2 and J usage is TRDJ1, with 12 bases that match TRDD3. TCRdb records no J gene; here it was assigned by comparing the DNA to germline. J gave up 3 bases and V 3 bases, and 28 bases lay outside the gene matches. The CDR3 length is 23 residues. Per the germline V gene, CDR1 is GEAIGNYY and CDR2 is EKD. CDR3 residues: CACDPRILLPPCTGGYIADKLIF. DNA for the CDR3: TGTGCCTGTGACCCACGGATACTGCTTCCTCCTTGTACTGGGGGATACATCGCCGATAAACTCATCTTT.

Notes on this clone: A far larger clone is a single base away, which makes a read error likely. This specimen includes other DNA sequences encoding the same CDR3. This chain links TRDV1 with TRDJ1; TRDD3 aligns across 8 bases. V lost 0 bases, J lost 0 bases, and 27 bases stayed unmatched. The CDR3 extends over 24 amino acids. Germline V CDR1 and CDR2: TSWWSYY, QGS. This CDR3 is CALGELLIFPLPRWDTPHTDKLIF. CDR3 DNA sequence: TGTGCTCTTGGGGAACTTCTAATTTTTCCGCTGCCACGATGGGATACGCCCCACACCGATAAACTCATCTTT.

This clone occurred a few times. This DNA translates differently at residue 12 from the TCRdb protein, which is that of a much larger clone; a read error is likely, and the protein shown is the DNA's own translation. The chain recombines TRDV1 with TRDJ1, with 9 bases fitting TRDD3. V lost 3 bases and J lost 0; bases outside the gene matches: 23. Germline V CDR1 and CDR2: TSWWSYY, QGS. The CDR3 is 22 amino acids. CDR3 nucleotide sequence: TGTGCTCTTGGGGACGTTTCCTTCCCGTACGGCCTGGGGGATTTACACACCGATAAACTCATCTTT. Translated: CALGDVSFPYGLGDLHTDKLIF.

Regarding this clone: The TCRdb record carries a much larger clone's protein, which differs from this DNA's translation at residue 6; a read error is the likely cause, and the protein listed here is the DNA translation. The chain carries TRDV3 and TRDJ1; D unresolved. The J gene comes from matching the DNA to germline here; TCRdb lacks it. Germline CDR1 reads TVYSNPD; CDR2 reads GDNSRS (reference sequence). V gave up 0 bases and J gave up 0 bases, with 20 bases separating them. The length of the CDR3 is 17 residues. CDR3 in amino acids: CAFSWILRVWYTDKLIF. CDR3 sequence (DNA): TGTGCCTTTAGTTGGATTCTTCGGGTCTGGTACACCGATAAACTCATCTTT.

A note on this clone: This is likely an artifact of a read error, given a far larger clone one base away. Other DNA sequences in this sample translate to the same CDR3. The CDR3 DNA reads as TGTGCCTGTGTGAGGAGAGCCGATACTGGGGGATATGCTCGAACCGATAAACTCATCTTT. Amino acid sequence: CACVRRADTGGYARTDKLIF. This chain uses TRDV2 with TRDJ1; 11 positions match TRDD3. TCRdb is silent on the J gene; assignment here came from matching the DNA to germline. CDR1 is GEAIGNYY and CDR2 is EKD in the germline V gene. Trimming took 5 bases from V and 2 from J; bases not matched to a gene: 21. The CDR3 covers 20 residues.

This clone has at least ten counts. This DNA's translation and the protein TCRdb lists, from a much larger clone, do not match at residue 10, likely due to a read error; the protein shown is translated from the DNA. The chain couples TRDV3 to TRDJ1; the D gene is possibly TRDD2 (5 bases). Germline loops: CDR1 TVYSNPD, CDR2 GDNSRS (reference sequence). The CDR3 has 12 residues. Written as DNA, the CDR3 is TGTGCCTTTGAACCCTACGGCGATAAACCCATCTTT. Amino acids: CAFEPYGDKPIF. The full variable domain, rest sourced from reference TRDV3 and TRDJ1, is CDKVTQSSPDQTVASGSEVVLLCTYDTVYSNPDLFWYRIRPDYSFQFVFYGDNSRSEGADFTQGRFSVKHILTQKAFHLVISPVRTEDSATYYCAFEPYGDKPIFGKGTRVTVEP.

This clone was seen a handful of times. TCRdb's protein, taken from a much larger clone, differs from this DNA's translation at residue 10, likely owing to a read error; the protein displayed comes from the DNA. CDR3 protein: CACEALGDTETDKLIF. In DNA, the CDR3 is TGTGCCTGTGAAGCACTGGGGGATACGGAGACCGATAAACTCATCTTT. V and J are TRDV2 and TRDJ1, with 13 positions matching TRDD3. TCRdb does not report a J gene; here it was assigned by matching the DNA to germline references. CDR1 and CDR2 from the germline V gene are GEAIGNYY and EKD. CDR3 size: 16 residues. V shed 4 bases, J shed 2 bases, and the junction held 6 bases outside the gene matches.

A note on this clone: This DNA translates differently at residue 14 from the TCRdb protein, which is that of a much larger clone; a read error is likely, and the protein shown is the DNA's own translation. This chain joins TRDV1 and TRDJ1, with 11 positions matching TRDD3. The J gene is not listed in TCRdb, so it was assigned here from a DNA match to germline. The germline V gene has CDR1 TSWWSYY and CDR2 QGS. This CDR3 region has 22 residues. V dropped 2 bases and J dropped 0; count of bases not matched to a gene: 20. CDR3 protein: CALGEFCLVGLGDMKYTDKLIF. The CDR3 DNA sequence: TGTGCTCTTGGGGAATTTTGTCTCGTCGGACTGGGGGATATGAAGTACACCGATAAACTCATCTTT.

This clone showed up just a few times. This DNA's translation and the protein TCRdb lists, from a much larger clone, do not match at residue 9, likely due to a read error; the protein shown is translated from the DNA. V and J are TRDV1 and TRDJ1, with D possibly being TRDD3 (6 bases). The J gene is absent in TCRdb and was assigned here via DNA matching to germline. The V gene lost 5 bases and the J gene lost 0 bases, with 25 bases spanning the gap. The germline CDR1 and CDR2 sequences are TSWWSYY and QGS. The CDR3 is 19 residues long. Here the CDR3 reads CALGLGLPVLGHYTDKLIF. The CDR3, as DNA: TGTGCTCTTGGGTTGGGCCTCCCAGTACTGGGACACTACACCGATAAACTCATCTTT.

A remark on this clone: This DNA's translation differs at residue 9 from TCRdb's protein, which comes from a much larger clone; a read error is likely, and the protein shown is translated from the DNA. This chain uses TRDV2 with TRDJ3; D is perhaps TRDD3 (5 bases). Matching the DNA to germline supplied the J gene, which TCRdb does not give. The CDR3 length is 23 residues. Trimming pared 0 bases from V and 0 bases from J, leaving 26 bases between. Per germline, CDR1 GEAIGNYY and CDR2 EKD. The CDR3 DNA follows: TGTGCCTGTGACACCGGGGACTGGAGGATATCGCGGACCAGCTCCTGGGACACCCGACAGATGTTTTTC. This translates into CACDTGDWRISRTSSWDTRQMFF.

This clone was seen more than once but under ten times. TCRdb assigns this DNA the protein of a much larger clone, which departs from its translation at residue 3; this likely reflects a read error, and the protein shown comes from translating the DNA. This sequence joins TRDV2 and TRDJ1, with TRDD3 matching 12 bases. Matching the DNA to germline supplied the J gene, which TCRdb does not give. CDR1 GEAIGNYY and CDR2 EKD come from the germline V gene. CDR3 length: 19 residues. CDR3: CAGDTRTGGYSTFTDKLIF. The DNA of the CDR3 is TGTGCCGGTGACACCCGTACTGGGGGATACTCAACCTTCACCGATAAACTCATCTTT.

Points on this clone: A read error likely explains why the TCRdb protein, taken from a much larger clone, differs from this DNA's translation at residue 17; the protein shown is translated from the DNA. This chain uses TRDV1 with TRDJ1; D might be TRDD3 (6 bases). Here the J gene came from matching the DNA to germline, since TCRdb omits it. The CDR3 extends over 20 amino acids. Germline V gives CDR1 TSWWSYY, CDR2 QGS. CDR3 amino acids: CALGDTYLRGTRPYTDRLIF. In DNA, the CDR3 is TGTGCTCTTGGGGATACTTATCTCAGGGGGACCCGTCCGTACACCGATAGACTCATCTTT.

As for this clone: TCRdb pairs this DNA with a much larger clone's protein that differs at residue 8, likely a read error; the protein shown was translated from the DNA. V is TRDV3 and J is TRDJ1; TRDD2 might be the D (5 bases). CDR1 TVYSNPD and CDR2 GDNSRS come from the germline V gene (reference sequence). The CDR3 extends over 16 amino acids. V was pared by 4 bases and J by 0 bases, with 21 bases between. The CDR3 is CASTSPTEGHTDKLIF. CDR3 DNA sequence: TGTGCCTCGACTTCCCCTACTGAGGGCCACACCGATAAACTCATCTTT. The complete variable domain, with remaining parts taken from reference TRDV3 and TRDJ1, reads CDKVTQSSPDQTVASGSEVVLLCTYDTVYSNPDLFWYRIRPDYSFQFVFYGDNSRSEGADFTQGRFSVKHILTQKAFHLVISPVRTEDSATYYCASTSPTEGHTDKLIFGKGTRVTVEP.

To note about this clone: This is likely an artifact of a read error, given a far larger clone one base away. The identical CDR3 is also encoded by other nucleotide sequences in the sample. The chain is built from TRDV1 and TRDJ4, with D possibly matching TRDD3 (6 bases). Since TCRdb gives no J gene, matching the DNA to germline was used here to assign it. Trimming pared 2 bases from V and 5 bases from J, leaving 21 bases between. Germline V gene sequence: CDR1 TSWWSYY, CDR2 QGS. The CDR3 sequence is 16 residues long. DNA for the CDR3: TGTGCTCTTGGGGAAATTGGCGGGCTGGGGACCGGGCCCCTGATCTTT. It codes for CALGEIGGLGTGPLIF.

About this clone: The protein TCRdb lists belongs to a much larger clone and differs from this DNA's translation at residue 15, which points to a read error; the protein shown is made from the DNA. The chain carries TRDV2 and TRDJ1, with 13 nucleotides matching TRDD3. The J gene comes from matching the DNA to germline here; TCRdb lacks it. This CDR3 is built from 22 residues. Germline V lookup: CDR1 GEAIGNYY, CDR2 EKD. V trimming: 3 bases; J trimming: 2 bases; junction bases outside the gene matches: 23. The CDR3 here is CACDPVPTAVLGDTGGTDKLIF. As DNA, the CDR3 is TGTGCCTGTGACCCAGTACCGACCGCCGTACTGGGGGATACGGGGGGGACCGATAAACTCATCTTT.

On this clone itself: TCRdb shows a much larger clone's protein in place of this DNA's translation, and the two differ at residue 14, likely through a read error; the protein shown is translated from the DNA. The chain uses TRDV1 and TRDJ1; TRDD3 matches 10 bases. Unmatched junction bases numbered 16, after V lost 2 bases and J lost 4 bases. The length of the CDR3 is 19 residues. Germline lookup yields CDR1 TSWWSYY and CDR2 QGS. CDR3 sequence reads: CALGERVGVRGIRGDKLIF. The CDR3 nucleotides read TGTGCTCTTGGGGAAAGAGTCGGGGTACGGGGGATACGAGGCGATAAACTCATCTTT.

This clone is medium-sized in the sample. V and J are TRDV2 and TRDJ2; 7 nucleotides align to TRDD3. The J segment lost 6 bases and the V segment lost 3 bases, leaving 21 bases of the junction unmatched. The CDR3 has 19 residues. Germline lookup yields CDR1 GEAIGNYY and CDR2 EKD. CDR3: CACDRRVMLGIIRAAQLFF. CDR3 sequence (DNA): TGTGCCTGTGACCGGCGGGTAATGCTGGGGATAATACGGGCAGCACAACTCTTCTTT.

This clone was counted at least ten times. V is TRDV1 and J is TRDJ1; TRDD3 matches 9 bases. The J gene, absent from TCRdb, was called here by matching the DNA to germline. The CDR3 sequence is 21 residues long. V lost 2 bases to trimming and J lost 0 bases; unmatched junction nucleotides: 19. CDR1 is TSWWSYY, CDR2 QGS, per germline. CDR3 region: CALGETPLLLGDSDHTDKLIF. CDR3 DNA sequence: TGTGCTCTTGGGGAAACCCCTCTTTTGCTGGGGGATTCCGATCACACCGATAAACTCATCTTT.

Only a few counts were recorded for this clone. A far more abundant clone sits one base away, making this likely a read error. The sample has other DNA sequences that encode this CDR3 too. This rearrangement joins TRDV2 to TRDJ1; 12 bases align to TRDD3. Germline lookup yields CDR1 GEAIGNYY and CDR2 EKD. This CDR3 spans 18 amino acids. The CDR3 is CACDTLLGDTQYTDKLIF. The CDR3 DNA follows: TGCGCCTGTGACACGCTACTGGGGGATACTCAGTACACCGATAAACTCATCTTT.